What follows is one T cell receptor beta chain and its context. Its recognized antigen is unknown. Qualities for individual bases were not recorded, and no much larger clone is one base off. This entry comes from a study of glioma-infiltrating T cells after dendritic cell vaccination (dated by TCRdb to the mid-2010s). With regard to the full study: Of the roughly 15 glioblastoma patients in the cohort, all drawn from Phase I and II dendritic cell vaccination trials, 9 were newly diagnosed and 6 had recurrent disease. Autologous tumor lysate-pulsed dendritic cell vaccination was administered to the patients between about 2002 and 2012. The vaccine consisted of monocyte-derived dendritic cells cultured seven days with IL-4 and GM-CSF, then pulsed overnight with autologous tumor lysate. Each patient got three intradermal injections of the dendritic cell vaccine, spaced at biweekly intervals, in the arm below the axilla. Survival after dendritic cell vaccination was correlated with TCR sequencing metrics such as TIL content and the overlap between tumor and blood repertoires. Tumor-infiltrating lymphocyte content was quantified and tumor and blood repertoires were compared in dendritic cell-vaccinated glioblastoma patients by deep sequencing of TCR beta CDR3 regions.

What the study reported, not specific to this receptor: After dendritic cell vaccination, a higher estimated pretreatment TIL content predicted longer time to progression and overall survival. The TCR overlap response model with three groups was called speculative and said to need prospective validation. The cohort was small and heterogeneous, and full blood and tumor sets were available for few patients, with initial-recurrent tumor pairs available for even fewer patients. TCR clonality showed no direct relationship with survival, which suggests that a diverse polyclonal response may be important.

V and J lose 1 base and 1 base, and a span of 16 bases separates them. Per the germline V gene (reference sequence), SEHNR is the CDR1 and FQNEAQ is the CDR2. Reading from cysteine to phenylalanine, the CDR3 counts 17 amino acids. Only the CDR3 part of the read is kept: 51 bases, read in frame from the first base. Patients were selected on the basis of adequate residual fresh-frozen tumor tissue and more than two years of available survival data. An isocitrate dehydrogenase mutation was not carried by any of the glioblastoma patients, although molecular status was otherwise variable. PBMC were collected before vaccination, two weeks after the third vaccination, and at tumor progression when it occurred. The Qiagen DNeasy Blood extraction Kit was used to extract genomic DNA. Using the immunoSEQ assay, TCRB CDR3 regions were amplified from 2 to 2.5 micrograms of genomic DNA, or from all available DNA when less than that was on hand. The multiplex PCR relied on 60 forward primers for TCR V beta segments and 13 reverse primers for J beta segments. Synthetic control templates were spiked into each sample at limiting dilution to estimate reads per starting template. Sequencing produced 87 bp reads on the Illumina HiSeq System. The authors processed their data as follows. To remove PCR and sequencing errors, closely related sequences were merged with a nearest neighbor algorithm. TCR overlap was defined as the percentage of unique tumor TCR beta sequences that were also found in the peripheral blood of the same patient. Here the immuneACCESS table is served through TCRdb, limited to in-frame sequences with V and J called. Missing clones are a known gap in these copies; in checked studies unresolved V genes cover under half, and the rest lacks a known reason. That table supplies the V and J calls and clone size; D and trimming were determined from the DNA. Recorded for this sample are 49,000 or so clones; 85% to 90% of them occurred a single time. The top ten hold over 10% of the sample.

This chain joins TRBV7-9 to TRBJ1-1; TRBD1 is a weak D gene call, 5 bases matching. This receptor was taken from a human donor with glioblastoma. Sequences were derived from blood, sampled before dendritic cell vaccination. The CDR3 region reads CASSLERGDWGNTEAFF. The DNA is TGTGCCAGCAGCTTAGAACGGGGGGACTGGGGGAACACTGAAGCTTTCTTT.